One and the same sample provided the 12 T cell receptor beta chains below, sequenced in a study of T-cell reconstitution after alpha-beta-depleted transplantation in children. The TCRbeta library incorporated unique molecular identifiers. TCRdb itself ran the PCR reads through MiXCR, one entry per CDR3 protein. This table has 90,000 to 100,000 distinct CDR3 sequences, about 12% appearing once. The sequencing used PBMCs from the stem cell graft donor, collected from the stem cell graft. These receptors were taken from a human donor who donated a stem cell graft to a child with inherited bone marrow failure.

This clonotype was counted ten times or more. The V call is TRBV2, the J call TRBJ2-7; 9 positions agree with TRBD1. The CDR3 sequence is 16 residues long. Germline trimming cut 3 bases from V and 3 bases from J; bases unmatched to any gene: 9. Germline V gene data show CDR1 as SNHLY and CDR2 as FYNNEI. The CDR3 sequence: CASSELRGQGIYEQYF. In DNA, the CDR3 is TGTGCCAGCAGTGAGCTTAGGGGACAGGGTATCTACGAGCAGTACTTC.

Ten or more counts support this clonotype. V gene TRBV2 combines with J gene TRBJ2-2, with 12 bases aligning to TRBD1. Germline CDR1 reads SNHLY; CDR2 reads FYNNEI. The CDR3 is 17 residues long. V lost 8 bases, J lost 0 bases, and 7 bases stayed unmatched. The CDR3 bases are TGTGCCAGCTTTGCGGGACAGGGGGCTTCGAACACCGGGGAGCTGTTTTTT. Its translation is CASFAGQGASNTGELFF.

This clonotype appeared many times. The chain's CDR3 is CASTHRGRNGYTF. The CDR3 DNA sequence: TGTGCCAGCACCCACAGGGGGCGGAATGGCTACACCTTC. The chain recombines TRBV7-2 with TRBJ1-2; 9 bases are shared with TRBD1. J gave up 6 bases and V 7 bases, and 6 bases lay outside the gene matches. CDR1 is SGHTA and CDR2 is FQGNSA in the germline V gene. The CDR3 is 13 amino acids. Variable domain in full (rest from reference TRBV7-2 and TRBJ1-2): GAGVSQSPSNKVTEKGKDVELRCDPISGHTALYWYRQSLGQGLEFLIYFQGNSAPDKSGLPSDRFSAERTGGSVSTLTIQRTQQEDSAVYLCASTHRGRNGYTFGSGTRLTVV.

In this sample, this clonotype turned up many times. The chain recombines TRBV29-1 with TRBJ2-7; D gene ambiguous. The V end was cut by 4 bases, the J end by 2 bases, with 15 bases between. CDR3 length equals 14 residues. Per germline, CDR1 SQVTM and CDR2 ANQGSEA. In nucleotides, the CDR3 is TGCAGCGTTGTAGTGCTCAGTTCCACCTACGAGCAGTACTTC. This encodes CSVVVLSSTYEQYF.

This clonotype was counted at least ten times. The chain uses TRBV12-3 or TRBV12-4 and TRBJ2-5; the match to TRBD1 covers 7 bases. Trimming at V came to 6 bases and at J to 2 bases, leaving 6 bases not matched to a gene. The CDR3 is 14 amino acids. The CDR3 region is CASSYGTEQETQYF. The CDR3 DNA is TGTGCCAGCAGCTACGGGACAGAACAAGAGACCCAGTACTTC.

The genes are TRBV11-2 and TRBJ2-7; D might be TRBD2 (6 bases). This CDR3 spans 14 amino acids. Per the germline V gene, CDR1 is SGHAT and CDR2 is FQNNGV. V gave up 2 bases and J gave up 7 bases, with 15 bases separating them. CDR3 sequence reads: CASSLLAGLGEQYF. DNA for the CDR3: TGTGCCAGCAGCTTACTGGCGGGGCTGGGGGAGCAGTACTTC.

This chain connects TRBV7-3 to TRBJ2-3, with a weak D call TRBD2 (5 bases). V lost 2 bases, J lost 7 bases, and 16 bases lay in between. Germline V gene lookup returns CDR1 SGHTA and CDR2 FQGTGA. The length of the CDR3 is 15 residues. The CDR3 DNA sequence: TGTGCCAGCAGCTTACATGGTTCTACGGGAAATACGCAGTATTTT. Translation: CASSLHGSTGNTQYF. Together with reference TRBV7-3 and TRBJ2-3, the CDR3 gives the full variable domain: GAGVSQTPSNKVTEKGKYVELRCDPISGHTALYWYRQSLGQGPEFLIYFQGTGAADDSGLPNDRFFAVRPEGSVSTLKIQRTERGDSAVYLCASSLHGSTGNTQYFGPGTRLTVL.

At least ten counts were recorded for this clonotype. The chain has TRBV6-2 or TRBV6-3 and TRBJ1-5, with D possibly TRBD1 on 5 matching bases. From germline, CDR1 is MNHEY and CDR2 SVGEGT. CDR3 length equals 12 residues. V lost 5 bases to trimming and J lost 7 bases, with 9 bases between them. CDR3 region: CASSPREQPQHF. In nucleotides, the CDR3 is TGTGCCAGCAGTCCCAGGGAGCAGCCCCAGCATTTT.

On this clonotype: At one end, the junction sequence differs from germline, possibly due to a read error. V and J are TRBV20-1 and TRBJ2-2, with 7 bases lining up with TRBD1. The length of the CDR3 is 14 residues. Per germline, CDR1 DFQATT and CDR2 SNEGSKA (reference sequence). This CDR3 is CSARGQVLTGELFF. The DNA of the CDR3 is TGCAGTGCGAGAGGACAGGTTCTCACCGGGGAGCTGTTTTTT.

This clonotype was detected many times. For the CDR3, the DNA is TGTGCCAGCAGCCAAGATCGAGAGGGAAAGAACACCGGGGAGCTGTTTTTT. This codes for CASSQDREGKNTGELFF. This chain uses TRBV3-1 with TRBJ2-2; D is possibly TRBD2 (5 bases). Trimming took 0 bases from V and 1 from J, leaving 12 bases between them. Germline values: CDR1 LGHDT, CDR2 YNNKEL (reference sequence). The CDR3 runs to 17 residues.

The table lists this clonotype with many counts. The rearrangement joins TRBV27 to TRBJ2-7; D is unresolved. The CDR3 is 16 residues long. V was trimmed by 2 bases and J by 0 bases, leaving 14 bases between them. Germline assignment: CDR1 MNHEY and CDR2 SMNVEV (reference sequence). In nucleotides, the CDR3 is TGTGCCAGCAGTTTAGGCTATGGAACTTTCTCCTACGAGCAGTACTTC. It codes for CASSLGYGTFSYEQYF.

V usage is TRBV3-1 and J usage is TRBJ2-7; TRBD1 matches 7 bases. Germline V gene data show CDR1 as LGHDT and CDR2 as YNNKEL (reference sequence). This CDR3 region has 14 residues. Trimming cost V 1 base and J 6 bases; bases outside gene matches: 6. The CDR3 DNA sequence: TGTGCCAGCAGCCAAGTCTCAGGGGGAGCCGAGCAGTACTTC. It codes for CASSQVSGGAEQYF.